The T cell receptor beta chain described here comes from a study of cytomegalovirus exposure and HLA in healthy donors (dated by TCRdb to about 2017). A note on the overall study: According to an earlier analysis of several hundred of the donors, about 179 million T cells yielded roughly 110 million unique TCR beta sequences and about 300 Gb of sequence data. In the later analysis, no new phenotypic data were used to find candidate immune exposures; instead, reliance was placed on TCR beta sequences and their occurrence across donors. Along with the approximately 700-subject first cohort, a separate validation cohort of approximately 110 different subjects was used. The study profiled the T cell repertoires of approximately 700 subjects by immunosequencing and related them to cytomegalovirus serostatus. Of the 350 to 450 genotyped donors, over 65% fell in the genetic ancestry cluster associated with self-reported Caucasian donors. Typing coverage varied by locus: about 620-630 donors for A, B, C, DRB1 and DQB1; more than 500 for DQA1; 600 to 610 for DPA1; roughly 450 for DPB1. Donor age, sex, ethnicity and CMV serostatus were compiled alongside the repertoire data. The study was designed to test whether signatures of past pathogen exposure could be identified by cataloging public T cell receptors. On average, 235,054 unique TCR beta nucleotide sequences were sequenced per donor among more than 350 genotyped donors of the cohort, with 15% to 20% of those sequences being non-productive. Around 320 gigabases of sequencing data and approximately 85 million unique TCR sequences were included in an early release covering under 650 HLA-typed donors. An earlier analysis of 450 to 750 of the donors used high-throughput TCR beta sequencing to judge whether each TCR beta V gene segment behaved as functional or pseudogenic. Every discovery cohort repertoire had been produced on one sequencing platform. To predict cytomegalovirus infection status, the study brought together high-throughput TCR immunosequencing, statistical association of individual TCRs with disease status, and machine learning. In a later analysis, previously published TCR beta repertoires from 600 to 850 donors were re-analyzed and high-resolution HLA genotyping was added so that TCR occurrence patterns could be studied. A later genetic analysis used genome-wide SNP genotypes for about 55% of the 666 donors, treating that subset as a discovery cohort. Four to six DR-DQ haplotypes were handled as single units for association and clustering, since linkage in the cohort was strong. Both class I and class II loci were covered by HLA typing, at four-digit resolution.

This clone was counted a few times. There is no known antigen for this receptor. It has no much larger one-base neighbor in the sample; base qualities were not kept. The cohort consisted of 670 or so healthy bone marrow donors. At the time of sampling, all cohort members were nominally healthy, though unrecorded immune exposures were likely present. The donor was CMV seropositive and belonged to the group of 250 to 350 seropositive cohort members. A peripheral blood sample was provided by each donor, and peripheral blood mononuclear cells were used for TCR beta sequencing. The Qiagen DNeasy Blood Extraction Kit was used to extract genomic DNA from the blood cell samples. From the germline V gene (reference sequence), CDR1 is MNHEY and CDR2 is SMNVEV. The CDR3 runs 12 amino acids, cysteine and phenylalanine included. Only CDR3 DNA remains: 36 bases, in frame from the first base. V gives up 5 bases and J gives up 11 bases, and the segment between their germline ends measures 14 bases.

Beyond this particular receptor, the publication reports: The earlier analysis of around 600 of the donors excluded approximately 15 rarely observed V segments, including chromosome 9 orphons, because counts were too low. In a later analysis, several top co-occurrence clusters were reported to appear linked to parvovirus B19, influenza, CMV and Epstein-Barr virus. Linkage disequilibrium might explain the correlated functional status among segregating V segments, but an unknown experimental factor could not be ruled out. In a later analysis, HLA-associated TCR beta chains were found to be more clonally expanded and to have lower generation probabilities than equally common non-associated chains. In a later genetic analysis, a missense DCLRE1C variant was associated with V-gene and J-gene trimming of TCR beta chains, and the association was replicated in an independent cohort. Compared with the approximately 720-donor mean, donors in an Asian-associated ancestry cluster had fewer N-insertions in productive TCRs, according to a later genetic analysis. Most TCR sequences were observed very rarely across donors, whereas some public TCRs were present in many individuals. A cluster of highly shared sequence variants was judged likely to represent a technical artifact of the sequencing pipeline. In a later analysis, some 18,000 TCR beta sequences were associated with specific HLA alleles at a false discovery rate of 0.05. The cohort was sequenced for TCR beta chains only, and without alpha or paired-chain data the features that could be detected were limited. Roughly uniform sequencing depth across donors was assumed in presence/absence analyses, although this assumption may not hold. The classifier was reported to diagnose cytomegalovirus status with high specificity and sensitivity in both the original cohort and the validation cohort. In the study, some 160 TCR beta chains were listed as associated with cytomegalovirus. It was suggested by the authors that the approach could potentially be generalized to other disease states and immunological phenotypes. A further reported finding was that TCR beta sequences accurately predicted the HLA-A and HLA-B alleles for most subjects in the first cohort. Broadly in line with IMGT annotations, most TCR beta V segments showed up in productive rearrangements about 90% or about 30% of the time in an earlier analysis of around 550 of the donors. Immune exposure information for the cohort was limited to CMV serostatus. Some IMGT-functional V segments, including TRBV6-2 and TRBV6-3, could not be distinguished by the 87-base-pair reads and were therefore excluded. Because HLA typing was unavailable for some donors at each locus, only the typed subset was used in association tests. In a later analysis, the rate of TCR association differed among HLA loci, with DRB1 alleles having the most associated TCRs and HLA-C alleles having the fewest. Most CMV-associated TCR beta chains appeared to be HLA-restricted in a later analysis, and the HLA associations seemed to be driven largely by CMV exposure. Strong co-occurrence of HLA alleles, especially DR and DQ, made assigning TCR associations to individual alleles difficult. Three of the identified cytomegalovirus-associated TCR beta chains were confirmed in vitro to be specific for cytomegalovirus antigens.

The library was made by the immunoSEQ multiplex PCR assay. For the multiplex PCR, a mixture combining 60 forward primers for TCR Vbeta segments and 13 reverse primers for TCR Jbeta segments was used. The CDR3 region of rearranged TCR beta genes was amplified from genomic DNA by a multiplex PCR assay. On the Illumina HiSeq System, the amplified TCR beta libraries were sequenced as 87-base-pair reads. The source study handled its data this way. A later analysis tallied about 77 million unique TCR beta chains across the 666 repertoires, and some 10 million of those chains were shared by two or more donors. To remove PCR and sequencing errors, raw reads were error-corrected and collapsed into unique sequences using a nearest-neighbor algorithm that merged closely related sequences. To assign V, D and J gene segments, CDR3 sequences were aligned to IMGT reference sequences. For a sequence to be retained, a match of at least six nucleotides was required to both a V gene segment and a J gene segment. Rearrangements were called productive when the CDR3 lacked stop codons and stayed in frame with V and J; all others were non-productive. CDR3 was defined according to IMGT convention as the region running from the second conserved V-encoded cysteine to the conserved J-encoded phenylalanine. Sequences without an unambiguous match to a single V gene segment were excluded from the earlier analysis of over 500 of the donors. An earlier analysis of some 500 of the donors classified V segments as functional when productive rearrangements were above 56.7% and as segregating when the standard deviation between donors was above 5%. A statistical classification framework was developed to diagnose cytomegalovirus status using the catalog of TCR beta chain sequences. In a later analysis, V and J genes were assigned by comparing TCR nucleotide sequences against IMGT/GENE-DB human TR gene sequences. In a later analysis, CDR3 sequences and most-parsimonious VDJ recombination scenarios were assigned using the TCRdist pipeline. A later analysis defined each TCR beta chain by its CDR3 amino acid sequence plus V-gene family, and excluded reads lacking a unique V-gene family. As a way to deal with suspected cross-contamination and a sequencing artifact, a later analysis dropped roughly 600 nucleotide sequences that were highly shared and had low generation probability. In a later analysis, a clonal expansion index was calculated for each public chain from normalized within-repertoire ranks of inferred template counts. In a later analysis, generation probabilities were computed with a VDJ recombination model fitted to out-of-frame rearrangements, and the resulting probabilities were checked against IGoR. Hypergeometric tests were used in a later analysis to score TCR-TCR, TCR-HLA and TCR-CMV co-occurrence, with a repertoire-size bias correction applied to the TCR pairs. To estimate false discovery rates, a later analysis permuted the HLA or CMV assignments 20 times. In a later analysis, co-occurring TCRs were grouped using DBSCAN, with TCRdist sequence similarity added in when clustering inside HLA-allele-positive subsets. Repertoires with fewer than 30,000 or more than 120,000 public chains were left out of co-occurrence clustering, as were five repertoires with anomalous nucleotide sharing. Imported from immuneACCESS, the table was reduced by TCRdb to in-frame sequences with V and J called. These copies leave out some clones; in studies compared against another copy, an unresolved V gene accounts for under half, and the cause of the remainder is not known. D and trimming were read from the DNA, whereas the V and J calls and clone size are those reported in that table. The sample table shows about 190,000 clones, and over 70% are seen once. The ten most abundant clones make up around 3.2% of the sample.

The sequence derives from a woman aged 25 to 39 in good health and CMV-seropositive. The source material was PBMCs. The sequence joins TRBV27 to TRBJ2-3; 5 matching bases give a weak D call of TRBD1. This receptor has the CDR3 CASSPRTSVQYF. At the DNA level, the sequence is TGTGCCAGCAGTCCTCGGACATCTGTGCAGTATTTT.